These T cell receptor beta chains were read from a single sample in a study of immune heterogeneity within non-small cell lung tumors. Each CDR3 protein gets one entry after TCRdb re-called the multiplex PCR reads with MiXCR. The profile covers 6,700 or so distinct CDR3 sequences, with about 20% appearing a single time and approximately 9% taken by the ten largest. Input material: lung tumor tissue. These receptors were taken from a man aged 65 to 79 with non-small cell lung cancer. Both conserved end residues are part of each CDR3. Each record gives: clone size, V gene, D gene, J gene, CDR3 DNA, CDR3 protein. A D gene is named only where the DNA matches it firmly. Clone size is stated in some rows and not others, as once, few, many or a class when expanded.

size: medium-sized; V: TRBV19; D: .; J: TRBJ1-2; DNA: TGTGCCAGTAGCACCCGGACATCCCGCTATGGCTACACCTTC; CDR3: CASSTRTSRYGYTF
size: medium-sized; V: TRBV19; D: .; J: TRBJ2-1; DNA: TGTGCCAGTAGTCCGCCTTTCGCGCAGGGTAGAAATGAGCAGTTCTTC; CDR3: CASSPPFAQGRNEQFF
size: medium-sized; V: TRBV28; D: TRBD1; J: TRBJ1-5; DNA: TGTGCCAGCAGTTTGATCCTCTCGCCAGGGGGGCAGCCCCAGCATTTT; CDR3: CASSLILSPGGQPQHF
size: many; V: TRBV18; D: TRBD1; J: TRBJ2-5; DNA: TGTGCCAGCTCACCCGGGACAGGGGAAGAGACCCAGTACTTC; CDR3: CASSPGTGEETQYF
size: .; V: TRBV4-1; D: TRBD2; J: TRBJ2-1; DNA: TGCGCCAGCAGCCAACGGGGGACTAGCGGGGGGGCAAACAATGAGCAGTTCTTC; CDR3: CASSQRGTSGGANNEQFF
size: large; V: TRBV4-1; D: .; J: TRBJ2-7; DNA: TGCGCCAGCAGCCAAGCTTCGACAGCCCTCTACGAGCAGTACTTC; CDR3: CASSQASTALYEQYF
size: medium-sized; V: TRBV9; D: .; J: TRBJ1-6; DNA: TGTGCCAGCAGCGTAGATGGGGGTTCACCCCTCCACTTT; CDR3: CASSVDGGSPLHF
size: few; V: TRBV11-2; D: .; J: TRBJ1-1; DNA: TGTGCCAGCAGCTCTAGGTTAGGGTCGGACACTGAAGCTTTCTTT; CDR3: CASSSRLGSDTEAFF
size: medium-sized; V: TRBV6-1; D: .; J: TRBJ1-1; DNA: TGTGCCAGCAGTGAAGCGCTGGGCTTCCTGAGAGGTGAAGCTTTCTTT; CDR3: CASSEALGFLRGEAFF
size: few; V: TRBV5-6; D: .; J: TRBJ2-5; DNA: TGTGCCAGCAACTTGGGGATTTGGGAGACCCAGTACTTC; CDR3: CASNLGIWETQYF
size: .; V: TRBV19; D: TRBD1; J: TRBJ2-5; DNA: TGTGCCAGTAGCCATACCCGACAGGGGGAGAAGACCCAGTACTTC; CDR3: CASSHTRQGEKTQYF
size: medium-sized; V: TRBV5-1; D: TRBD1; J: TRBJ1-5; DNA: TGCGCCAGCAGCCCGGGACAGGGCCCCAATCAGCCCCAGCATTTT; CDR3: CASSPGQGPNQPQHF
size: .; V: TRBV30; D: .; J: TRBJ1-3; DNA: TGTGCCTGGAGTCCACTGTGGGCCAACTCTGGAAACACCATATATTTT; CDR3: CAWSPLWANSGNTIYF
size: .; V: TRBV20-1; D: TRBD1; J: TRBJ2-7; DNA: TGCAGTGCAAGGGGACAGGGGGAGTGGTACGAGCAGTGCTTC; CDR3: CSARGQGEWYEQCF
size: medium-sized; V: TRBV4-1; D: .; J: TRBJ2-7; DNA: TGCGCCAGCAGCCAAGATAGGTATTACGAGCAGTACTTC; CDR3: CASSQDRYYEQYF
size: many; V: TRBV12-3/TRBV12-4; D: .; J: TRBJ1-5; DNA: TGTGCCAGCAAAGGCCCCCATCAGCCCCAGCATTTT; CDR3: CASKGPHQPQHF
size: many; V: TRBV5-1; D: .; J: TRBJ1-1; DNA: TGCGCCAGCAGCTTGGACAGGAACACTGAAGCTTTCTTT; CDR3: CASSLDRNTEAFF
size: medium-sized; V: TRBV19; D: .; J: TRBJ1-5; DNA: TGTGCCAGTAGTATAGGCCACGGCAGGGGCAATCAGCCCCAGCATTTT; CDR3: CASSIGHGRGNQPQHF
size: medium-sized; V: TRBV19; D: .; J: TRBJ1-4; DNA: TGTGCCAGTAGAACAACAGGGACATTCACTAATGAAAAACTGTTTTTT; CDR3: CASRTTGTFTNEKLFF
size: medium-sized; V: TRBV7-2; D: .; J: TRBJ1-2; DNA: TGTGCCAGCAGCTTAGCGCCCATCGAAGACTATGGCTACACCTTC; CDR3: CASSLAPIEDYGYTF
size: .; V: TRBV18; D: TRBD2; J: TRBJ2-1; DNA: TGTGCCAGCTCATATGGGCTAGCGGACTATTACAATGAGCAGTTCTTC; CDR3: CASSYGLADYYNEQFF
size: .; V: TRBV2; D: .; J: TRBJ1-5; DNA: TGTGCCAGCAGTGAAAGAGGTCAGCCCCAGCATTTT; CDR3: CASSERGQPQHF
size: many; V: TRBV10-3; D: TRBD1; J: TRBJ1-6; DNA: TGTGCCATCAGTACCGGACAGGGGAATTCACCCCTCCACTTT; CDR3: CAISTGQGNSPLHF
size: many; V: TRBV18; D: TRBD2; J: TRBJ2-1; DNA: TGTGCCAGCTCACCAGAGGGACTAGCGGACAATGAGCAGTTCTTC; CDR3: CASSPEGLADNEQFF
size: medium-sized; V: TRBV6-2/TRBV6-3; D: TRBD2; J: TRBJ2-7; DNA: TGTGCCAGCAGTTTCGGGACTAGTTTCCCCTACGAGCAGTACTTC; CDR3: CASSFGTSFPYEQYF
size: few; V: TRBV11-2; D: .; J: TRBJ2-5; DNA: TGTGCCAGCAGCTTAGAATGGCAGACGAGAGAGACCCAGTACTTC; CDR3: CASSLEWQTRETQYF
size: medium-sized; V: TRBV19; D: TRBD1; J: TRBJ1-5; DNA: TGTGCCAGTAGTAGCGACAGGGTCCGCCAACCCCAGCATTTT; CDR3: CASSSDRVRQPQHF
size: medium-sized; V: TRBV20-1; D: .; J: TRBJ1-1; DNA: TGCAGTGCCTTGACATTCCTGAACACTGAAGCTTTCTTT; CDR3: CSALTFLNTEAFF
size: medium-sized; V: TRBV28; D: .; J: TRBJ1-2; DNA: TGTGCCAGCAGTTTGCGGGCAGGGGAGATCCCGCTTAACTATGGCTACACCTTC; CDR3: CASSLRAGEIPLNYGYTF
size: .; V: TRBV10-2; D: .; J: TRBJ2-7; DNA: TGCGCCAGCAGTGAGTCCAACTGGCGGGATTTTATCTCCGAGCAGTACTTC; CDR3: CASSESNWRDFISEQYF
size: .; V: TRBV20-1; D: .; J: TRBJ2-3; DNA: TGCAGTGCTAGCACCCCTGGGACCTTGGGGACAGATACGCAGTATTTT; CDR3: CSASTPGTLGTDTQYF
size: medium-sized; V: TRBV7-2; D: .; J: TRBJ2-1; DNA: TGTGCCAGCAGCTTAGCGAAGGGAAATGAGCAGTTCTTC; CDR3: CASSLAKGNEQFF
size: few; V: TRBV9; D: .; J: TRBJ1-1; DNA: TGTGCCAGCAGCGTAGAGGGGGGGGGCACTGAAGCTTTCTTT; CDR3: CASSVEGGGTEAFF
size: medium-sized; V: TRBV11-2; D: .; J: TRBJ2-1; DNA: TGTGCCAGCAGCCGCACCGGGACGGATAATGAGCAGTTCTTC; CDR3: CASSRTGTDNEQFF
size: medium-sized; V: TRBV5-1; D: .; J: TRBJ2-5; DNA: TGCGCCAGCAGCTTGTCGTCAACAGGACCTCAAGAGACCCAGTACTTC; CDR3: CASSLSSTGPQETQYF
size: many; V: TRBV11-2; D: .; J: TRBJ2-6; DNA: TGTGCCAGCAGCTTAAATTTGGATTTGGGGGCCAACGTCCTGACTTTC; CDR3: CASSLNLDLGANVLTF
size: medium-sized; V: TRBV24-1; D: .; J: TRBJ1-1; DNA: TGTGCCACCAGTGACCCCAGGGTGGGGACTGAAGCTTTCTTT; CDR3: CATSDPRVGTEAFF
size: many; V: TRBV5-1; D: TRBD2; J: TRBJ2-2; DNA: TGCGCCAGCAGCTTGGAGCGGGGGGGGAACACCGGGGAGCTGTTTTTT; CDR3: CASSLERGGNTGELFF
size: many; V: TRBV7-6; D: TRBD2; J: TRBJ2-5; DNA: TGTGCCAGCAGCTCTAGACTAGCGGGAGTAGAGACCCAGTACTTC; CDR3: CASSSRLAGVETQYF
size: once; V: TRBV30; D: .; J: TRBJ1-1; DNA: TGTGCCTGGAGCCCCGGTGTGATTCTTATTGAAGCTTTCTTT; CDR3: CAWSPGVILIEAFF
size: many; V: TRBV15; D: .; J: TRBJ1-1; DNA: TGTGCCACCAGCTCTCAGGGAGGTACTGAAGCTTTCTTT; CDR3: CATSSQGGTEAFF
size: many; V: TRBV5-5; D: TRBD2; J: TRBJ2-1; DNA: TGTGCCAGCAGCTTGTCTCATCTGGGACTAGCGGACTACAATGAGCAGTTCTTC; CDR3: CASSLSHLGLADYNEQFF
size: medium-sized; V: TRBV11-1; D: TRBD2; J: TRBJ2-7; DNA: TGTGCCAGCGGCACCACAGCGGGGGGAAACTACGAGCAGTACTTC; CDR3: CASGTTAGGNYEQYF
size: .; V: TRBV5-1; D: .; J: TRBJ1-4; DNA: TGCGCCAGCAGCTTGGCCCTAGGGGGTGAAAAACTGTTTTTT; CDR3: CASSLALGGEKLFF